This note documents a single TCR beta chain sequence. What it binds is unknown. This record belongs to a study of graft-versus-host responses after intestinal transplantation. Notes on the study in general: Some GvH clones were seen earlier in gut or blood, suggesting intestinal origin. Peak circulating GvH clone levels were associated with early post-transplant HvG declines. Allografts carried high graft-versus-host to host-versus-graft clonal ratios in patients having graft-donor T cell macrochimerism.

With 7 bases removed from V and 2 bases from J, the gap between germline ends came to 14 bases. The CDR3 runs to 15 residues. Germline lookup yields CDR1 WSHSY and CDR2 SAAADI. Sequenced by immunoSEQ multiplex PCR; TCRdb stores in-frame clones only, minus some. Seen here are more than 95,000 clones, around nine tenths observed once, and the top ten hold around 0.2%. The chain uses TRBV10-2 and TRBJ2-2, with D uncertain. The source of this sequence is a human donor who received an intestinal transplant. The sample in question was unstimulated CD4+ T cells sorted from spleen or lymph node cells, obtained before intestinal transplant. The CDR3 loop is CASTLGDTNTGELFF. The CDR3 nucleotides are TGCGCCAGCACCTTAGGCGACACCAACACCGGGGAGCTGTTTTTT.